One and the same sample provided the 11 T cell receptor beta chains below, sequenced in a study of cytomegalovirus exposure and HLA in healthy donors. PCR was performed using 60 Vbeta and 13 Jbeta primers. Assay used: immunoSEQ multiplex PCR; TCRdb lists only in-frame clones, some missing. The sample lists 120,000 or so clones; 75% were seen once. The sample consisted of PBMCs. The receptors here all came from a woman in her forties or fifties in good health and CMV-seronegative.

V is TRBV19 and J is TRBJ2-2, with D possibly matching TRBD2 (5 bases). Germline lookup yields CDR1 LNHDA and CDR2 SQIVND (reference sequence). With 2 bases removed from V and 0 bases from J, the gap between germline ends came to 13 bases. This CDR3 is built from 17 residues. The CDR3 nucleotides are TGTGCCAGTAGTATACGTACTAGTTCATCGAACACCGGGGAGCTGTTTTTT. Translated: CASSIRTSSSNTGELFF.

On this clone itself: The junction shows a germline mismatch at one end, possibly a read error. Other DNA sequences from this sample encode an identical CDR3 as well. The CDR3 region has the DNA TGCGCCAGCAGCCGAGGCGAGACAGGGAACATCCAGTACTTC. This gives the protein CASSRGETGNIQYF. The chain uses TRBV5-1 and TRBJ2-4; 7 positions agree with TRBD1. CDR1 SGHRS and CDR2 YFSETQ come from the germline V gene. CDR3 length equals 14 residues.

This sequence joins TRBV7-2 and TRBJ2-1, with D perhaps matching TRBD2 (5 bases). Trimming left V 5 bases short and J 9 bases short, with 20 bases between. CDR1 is SGHTA, CDR2 FQGNSA, per germline. This CDR3 has 15 residues. CDR3 DNA sequence: TGTGCCAGCAGCATAAGAGGGCGGACGGAGGTTGAGCAGTTCTTC. Translating gives CASSIRGRTEVEQFF.

This clone was counted only a few times. The genes are TRBV4-3 and TRBJ1-1; weak D call: TRBD1 (5 bases). Germline V gene sequence: CDR1 LGHNA, CDR2 YSLEER. The CDR3 length is 14 residues. V was shortened by 1 base and J by 3 bases, with 9 bases between the two germline ends. CDR3 bases: TGCGCCAGCAGCCAAGCGGAGGGGCACACTGAAGCTTTCTTT. It codes for CASSQAEGHTEAFF.

The rearrangement joins TRBV4-1 to TRBJ1-5; D not resolved. V shed 1 base and J shed 4 bases, with 8 bases lying between them. The CDR3 extends over 14 amino acids. CDR1 and CDR2 (germline): MGHRA, YSYEKL. DNA of the CDR3: TGCGCCAGCAGCCAAGGGAGGGAAAATCAGCCCCAGCATTTT. Its translation is CASSQGRENQPQHF.

This chain uses TRBV30 with TRBJ2-7; perhaps TRBD2 as D (7 bases). This CDR3 is 13 amino acids long. Germline V CDR1 and CDR2: GTSNPN, SVGIG (reference sequence). Between the trimmed V and J ends, which lost 7 bases and 6 bases, there was a span of 19 bases. The CDR3 loop is CASPGGGSGEQYF. The CDR3 DNA reads TGTGCCTCCCCGGGGGGCGGGAGTGGCGAGCAGTACTTC.

The CDR3 loop is CASSSPAGVRDTQYF. CDR3 DNA: TGTGCCAGCAGTTCCCCAGCGGGAGTGAGAGACACGCAGTATTTT. The V and J genes are TRBV27 and TRBJ2-3, with 8 bases identical to TRBD2. V shed 4 bases and J 9 bases; nucleotides not matched to a gene: 12. The CDR3 runs 15 residues. Germline-derived CDR1 and CDR2 are MNHEY and SMNVEV (reference sequence).

The chain joins TRBV7-2 to TRBJ2-7, with TRBD2 identical over 10 bases. After removal of 1 base from V and 2 bases from J, the junction contained 2 bases not matched to a gene. This CDR3 has 15 residues. Germline V gives CDR1 SGHTA, CDR2 FQGNSA. Here the CDR3 reads CASSLVLAGTYEQYF. The CDR3 region has the DNA TGTGCCAGCAGCTTAGTACTAGCGGGGACCTACGAGCAGTACTTC.

This clone was seen only a few times. The chain couples TRBV28 to TRBJ2-7; 7 bases map to TRBD1. The J segment lost 3 bases and the V segment lost 6 bases, leaving 8 bases of the junction unmatched. Per germline, CDR1 MDHEN and CDR2 SYDVKM. The CDR3 is 14 residues long. The CDR3 coding sequence is TGTGCCAGCAGCCACGGGACAGAGGTCTACGAGCAGTACTTC. Protein sequence: CASSHGTEVYEQYF.

CDR3 sequence reads: CASSRSRHRGPSYEQYF. As DNA, the CDR3 is TGTGCCAGCAGTCGATCCCGTCACAGGGGGCCCAGCTACGAGCAGTACTTC. V usage is TRBV28 and J usage is TRBJ2-7, with TRBD1 matching 9 bases. The germline gives CDR1 MDHEN, CDR2 SYDVKM. This CDR3 has 17 amino acids. V lost 5 bases, J lost 3 bases, and 14 bases stayed unmatched.

The V and J genes are TRBV9 and TRBJ1-2; 9 bases are shared with TRBD1. The germline gives CDR1 SGDLS, CDR2 YYNGEE. The CDR3 is 14 amino acids. The V gene end was trimmed by 3 bases and the J gene end by 8 bases; junction bases not matched to a gene: 8. CDR3 nucleotides: TGTGCCAGCAGCGATGGGACAGGGAATCGCGGCTACACCTTC. Residues: CASSDGTGNRGYTF.